One TCR beta chain is described in this entry. This sample stems from a study of T cell responses to AZD1222 COVID-19 vaccine. Turning to the study itself: The analysis combined second doses at about 4 or about 12 weeks.

The germline V and J ends were trimmed by 0 bases and 0 bases, with 4 bases remaining between them. The CDR3 is 14 residues long. The germline gives CDR1 SGHRS, CDR2 YFSETQ. Sequencing used immunoSEQ multiplex PCR; TCRdb keeps in-frame clones, though not all of them. Among 100,000 to 150,000 clones listed, approximately 90% were seen once. Sequencing was performed on peripheral blood, taken on day 0 of AZD1222 vaccination. The chain recombines TRBV5-1 with TRBJ2-4; D gene uncertain. This clonotype was obtained from an adult in good health. CDR3 loop: CASSLGLAKNIQYF. CDR3 nucleotides: TGCGCCAGCAGCTTGGGTTTAGCCAAAAACATTCAGTACTTC. The full variable domain, rest sourced from reference TRBV5-1 and TRBJ2-4, is KAGVTQTPRYLIKTRGQQVTLSCSPISGHRSVSWYQQTPGQGLQFLFEYFSETQRNKGNFPGRFSGRQFSNSRSEMNVSTLELGDSALYLCASSLGLAKNIQYFGAGTRLSVL.